The T cell receptor (beta chain) under discussion was sequenced for a study of T cells in Graves' hyperthyroidism and ophthalmopathy. Researchers barred patients who had uncontrolled infection, other autoimmune disease, pregnancy or lactation. Orbital computed tomography, thyroid ultrasound, serum thyroxine and TRAb, and clinical symptoms together informed the diagnoses. There are 12 residues in the CDR3. CDR1 is GTSNPN, CDR2 SVGIG, per germline (reference sequence). Trimming shortened V by 3 bases and J by 14 bases, and 19 bases separated the two germline ends. The source material, RNA transcripts, was used to amplify TCR beta CDR3 regions. HTBI primers were the set used in a first-round RT-PCR of the TCR CDR3. TCRdb re-called the multiplex PCR reads through MiXCR, storing one row per CDR3 protein. The sample holds hundreds of thousands of distinct CDR3 sequences; about 14% are singletons and the top ten take approximately 13%.

Source material: blood. The source is a woman aged 50 to 60 with Graves' ophthalmopathy. The chain joins TRBV30 to TRBJ2-5; no firm D call. The CDR3 protein is CAWSYSTPTRYF. The CDR3 DNA sequence: TGTGCCTGGAGCTACTCGACACCCACGCGATACTTC.